The 11 T cell receptor beta chains given below trace back to one sample, sequenced in a study of neurological immune-mediated disorders. TCRdb reanalysed the 5' RACE reads using MiXCR and keeps one entry per CDR3 protein. The table includes 130,000 or so distinct CDR3 sequences, about 3.4% detected once. Sequenced sample: PBMCs. The receptors were gathered from a woman aged 25 to 39 with multiple sclerosis.

Many counts were recorded for this clonotype. The V call is TRBV6-1, the J call TRBJ2-5; D is possibly TRBD1 (6 bases). There are 15 residues in the CDR3. Deletions cut 3 bases from V and 4 bases from J, with 15 bases between. Germline V lookup: CDR1 MNHNS, CDR2 SASEGT. CDR3 region: CASSDYRAFVETQYF. The CDR3 region has the DNA TGTGCCAGCAGTGATTACAGGGCGTTTGTAGAGACCCAGTACTTC.

This clonotype was observed a handful of times. The chain recombines TRBV20-1 with TRBJ2-5, with D tentatively TRBD2 (7 bases). Germline V gene sequence: CDR1 DFQATT, CDR2 SNEGSKA (reference sequence). The CDR3 has 14 amino acids. The ends were cut back, 5 bases at V and 7 bases at J, with 20 bases in the middle. CDR3 nucleotides: TGCAGTGCTCCCCCCGGGGGCGGGAGAACGACCCAGTACTTC. This gives the protein CSAPPGGGRTTQYF.

This clonotype was observed many times. DNA of the CDR3: TGCGCCAGCAGCCTCACTAGCGGGAGCGGCACCGGGGAGCTGTTTTTT. Protein: CASSLTSGSGTGELFF. V gene TRBV5-1 combines with J gene TRBJ2-2; 11 nucleotides line up with TRBD2. The CDR3 has 16 residues. V was clipped by 4 bases and J by 4 bases; unmatched bases: 6. Germline CDR1 reads SGHRS; CDR2 reads YFSETQ.

This clonotype was found many times. The J gene is TRBJ2-1, the V gene TRBV12-3 or TRBV12-4; 8 bases map to TRBD2. CDR3 size: 13 residues. Trimming removed 5 bases from V and 10 bases from J; junction bases left unmatched: 7. The DNA of the CDR3 is TGTGCCAGCAGTGACGGACTAGCCGGCGAGCAGTTCTTC. Amino acid sequence: CASSDGLAGEQFF.

This clonotype was counted at least ten times. The chain combines TRBV29-1 with TRBJ2-7; 10 positions agree with TRBD2. V dropped 6 bases and J dropped 3; count of bases not matched to a gene: 5. The CDR3 has 13 amino acids. The V gene's germline CDR1 is SQVTM and CDR2 ANQGSEA. CDR3 amino acids: CSVALAGDYEQYF. CDR3 sequence (DNA): TGCAGCGTCGCGCTAGCGGGGGACTACGAGCAGTACTTC.

This clonotype was recorded many times. V usage is TRBV10-3 and J usage is TRBJ2-3; 8 bases are a match to TRBD2. The CDR3 consists of 17 residues. The germline V gene encodes CDR1 ENHRY and CDR2 SYGVKD. Unmatched junction bases numbered 15, after V lost 10 bases and J lost 0 bases. The CDR3 reads CATLPFKRGPSTDTQYF. The CDR3 region has the DNA TGTGCCACACTACCATTCAAGCGGGGGCCGAGCACAGATACGCAGTATTTT.

This clonotype has at least ten counts. The chain carries TRBV7-2 and TRBJ2-3; 16 positions agree with TRBD2. This CDR3 comprises 17 residues. The V segment lost 4 bases and the J segment 5 bases; nucleotides outside the gene matches: 6. Germline V gene lookup returns CDR1 SGHTA and CDR2 FQGNSA. CDR3 DNA sequence: TGTGCCAGCAGCTCCGGGACTAGCGGGGGGGCGGTAGATACGCAGTATTTT. This sequence encodes CASSSGTSGGAVDTQYF.

This clonotype has ten or more counts. The genes are TRBV12-3 or TRBV12-4 and TRBJ2-4, with D unclear. V was trimmed by 7 bases and J by 0 bases, leaving 13 bases between them. CDR3 length: 15 amino acids. The CDR3 spells CASTRNRLAKNIQYF. The CDR3 DNA reads TGTGCCAGCACCAGAAACCGTCTAGCCAAAAACATTCAGTACTTC.

In this sample, this clonotype turned up many times. This chain joins TRBV20-1 and TRBJ1-2; 10 positions agree with TRBD1. CDR3 length: 15 residues. CDR1 is DFQATT, CDR2 SNEGSKA, per germline (reference sequence). V dropped 6 bases and J dropped 8; count of bases not matched to a gene: 15. CDR3 protein: CSAPGQGKDLSGYTF. In DNA, the CDR3 is TGCAGTGCCCCGGGACAGGGGAAAGATTTGTCGGGCTACACCTTC.

This clonotype was counted ten times or more. J is TRBJ1-4 and V is TRBV20-1; D perhaps matches TRBD1 (5 bases). This CDR3 spans 13 amino acids. V was trimmed by 6 bases and J by 6 bases, leaving 14 bases between them. The germline gives CDR1 DFQATT, CDR2 SNEGSKA (reference sequence). The CDR3 DNA is TGCAGTGCCACGGAGGGGCGTTATGAAAAACTGTTTTTT. It codes for CSATEGRYEKLFF.

The table lists this clonotype with many counts. CDR3 nucleotide sequence: TGCGCCAGCAGCCGCCAGGGCACAGATACGCAGTATTTT. Translation gives CASSRQGTDTQYF. J is TRBJ2-3 and V is TRBV5-1, with D hard to call. The V gene's germline CDR1 is SGHRS and CDR2 YFSETQ. Trimming took off 4 bases at V and 1 base at J, with 7 bases between the two ends. CDR3 length: 13 amino acids.